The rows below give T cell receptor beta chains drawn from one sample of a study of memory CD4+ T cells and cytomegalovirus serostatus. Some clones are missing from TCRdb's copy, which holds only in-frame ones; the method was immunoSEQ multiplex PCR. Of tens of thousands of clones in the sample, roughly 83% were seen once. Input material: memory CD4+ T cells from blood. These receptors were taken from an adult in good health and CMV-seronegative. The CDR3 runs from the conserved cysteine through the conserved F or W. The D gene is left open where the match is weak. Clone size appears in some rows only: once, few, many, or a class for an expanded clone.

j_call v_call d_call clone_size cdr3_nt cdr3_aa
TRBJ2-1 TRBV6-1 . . TGTGCCAGCAGTATTGGGGGCTTGATCTACAATGAGCAGTTCTTC CASSIGGLIYNEQFF
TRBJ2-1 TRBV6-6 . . TGTGCCAGCAGTTACACGACTGGCTCCTACAATGAGCAGTTCTTC CASSYTTGSYNEQFF
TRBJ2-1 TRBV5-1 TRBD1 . TGCGCCAGCAGCTCGAGCACCGGGACAGGGGGGAATGAGCAGTTCTTC CASSSSTGTGGNEQFF
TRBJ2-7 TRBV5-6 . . TGTGCCAGCAGCTATGATCAGGGTGCCGAGCAGTACTTC CASSYDQGAEQYF
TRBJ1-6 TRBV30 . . TGTGCCTGGAGGGTCGGCAGCAATAATTCACCCCTCCACTTT CAWRVGSNNSPLHF
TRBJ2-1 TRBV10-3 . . TGTGCCATCAGTATTCTCAATGAGCAGTTCTTC CAISILNEQFF
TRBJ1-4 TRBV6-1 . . TGTGCCAGCAGTGAAGAACGTTGGAGAAGCTTCGAAAAACTGTTTTTT CASSEERWRSFEKLFF
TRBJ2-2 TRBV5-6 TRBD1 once TGTGCCAGCAGCCGTATCCCCGGGACAGGGAACACCGGGGAGCTGTTTTTT CASSRIPGTGNTGELFF
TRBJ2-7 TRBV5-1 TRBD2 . TGCGCCAGCAGCCCGTTATCCGCGGGAGCTCGCGAGCAGTACTTC CASSPLSAGAREQYF
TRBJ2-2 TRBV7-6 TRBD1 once TGTGCCGTCGGGACAGAGATATATACCGGGGAGCTGTTTTTT CAVGTEIYTGELFF
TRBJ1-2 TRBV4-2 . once TGTGCCAGCAGCCAAGTGTACAGGGAGGGCGGCTACACCTTC CASSQVYREGGYTF
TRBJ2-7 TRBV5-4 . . TGTGCCAGCGGGGACCACAAATCGCAAAGGAGCTTC CASGDHKSQRSF
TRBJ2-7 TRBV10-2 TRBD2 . TGCGCCAGCAGTGGCAGTACTAGCGGGAGGGTGGGGGAGCAGTACTTC CASSGSTSGRVGEQYF
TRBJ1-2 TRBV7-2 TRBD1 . TGTGCCAGCAGCTTCACAGGGGTTCCTGGCTACACCTTC CASSFTGVPGYTF
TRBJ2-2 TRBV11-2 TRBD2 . TGTGCCAGCAGCTTAACGGCGGGAGTGAAACCCGGGGAGCTGTTTTTT CASSLTAGVKPGELFF
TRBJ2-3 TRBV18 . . TGTGCCAGCTCGCAACGGGACTTGACAGATACGCAGTATTTT CASSQRDLTDTQYF
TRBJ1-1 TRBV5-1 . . TGCGCCAGCAGCTTGGGGGCCAGCTTCGTCACTGAAGCTTTCTTT CASSLGASFVTEAFF
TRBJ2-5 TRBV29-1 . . TGCAGCGTTGGAGAGGGAGTTGTAGGGGAGACCCAGTACTTC CSVGEGVVGETQYF
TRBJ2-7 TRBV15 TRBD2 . TGTGCCACCAGCAGGACCCGAGGGACTAGCGGGCGTGGGAGCTCCTACGAGCAGTACTTC CATSRTRGTSGRGSSYEQYF
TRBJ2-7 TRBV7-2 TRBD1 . TGTGCCAGCAGCTTAGGACTTTCGACAGGGGGCGAGCAGTACTTC CASSLGLSTGGEQYF
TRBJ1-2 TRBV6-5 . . TGTGCCAGCAGTTACGGTGAGGGAGGGAACTATGGCTACACCTTC CASSYGEGGNYGYTF
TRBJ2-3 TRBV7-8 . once TGTGCCAGCAGCTTCGGGACTGATCGCACAGATACGCAGTATTTT CASSFGTDRTDTQYF
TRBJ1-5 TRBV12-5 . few TGTGCTAGTGGTCTCGAACGATGGCCCCAGCATTTT CASGLERWPQHF
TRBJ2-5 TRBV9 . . TGTGCCAGCAGCGTAGAGCCGGGCTGGAGAGAGACCCAGTACTTC CASSVEPGWRETQYF
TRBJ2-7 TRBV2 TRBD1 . TGTGCCAGCAGGACAGGGTGGTACGAGCAGTACTTC CASRTGWYEQYF
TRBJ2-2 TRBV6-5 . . TGTGCCAGCAGCCCTATCGCGAACACCGGGGAGCTGTTTTTT CASSPIANTGELFF
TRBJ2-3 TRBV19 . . TGTGCCAGTAGTAGTGCGGGACACTCTGACACAGATACGCAGTATTTT CASSSAGHSDTDTQYF
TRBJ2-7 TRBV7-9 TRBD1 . TGTGCCAGCAGTGTGACAGGGGATTATTACGAGCAGTACTTC CASSVTGDYYEQYF
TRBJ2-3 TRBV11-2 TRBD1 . TGTGCCAGCAGCTTAGATCGGCGGAGACAGGGAACCGGCACAGATACGCAGTATTTT CASSLDRRRQGTGTDTQYF
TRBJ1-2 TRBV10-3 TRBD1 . TGTGCCATCAGGCTGGGACAGAACTATGGCTACACCTTC CAIRLGQNYGYTF
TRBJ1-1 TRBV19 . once TGTGCCAGTAGTATTACCCGAGGGAACACTGAAGCTTTCTTT CASSITRGNTEAFF
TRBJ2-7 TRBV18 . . TGTGCCAGCTCACCGACGGCGGGCGAGCAGTACTTC CASSPTAGEQYF
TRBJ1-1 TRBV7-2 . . TGTGCCAGCAGCTTAGTGGCAGGAACGGTCGCTTTCTTT CASSLVAGTVAFF
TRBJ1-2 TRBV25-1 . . TGTGCCAGCAGTGAATTTGCAGGAGATTATGGCTACACCTTC CASSEFAGDYGYTF
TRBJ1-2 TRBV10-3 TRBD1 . TGTGCCATCAACGGGCAGGGGGCTAACTATGGCTACACCTTC CAINGQGANYGYTF
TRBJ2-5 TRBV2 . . TGTGCCAGCAGTGAAGACACCAGGGAGACCCAGTACTTC CASSEDTRETQYF
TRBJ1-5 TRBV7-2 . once TGTGCCAGCAGCTTTGAACAGCCAAATCAGCCCCAGCATTTT CASSFEQPNQPQHF
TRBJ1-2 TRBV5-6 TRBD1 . TGTGCCAGCAGCTTGGGGTTAGGACAGGGTCTTGGCTACACCTTC CASSLGLGQGLGYTF
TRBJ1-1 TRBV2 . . TGTGCCAGCAGTGATTCAGGGGTCGCGGCTTTCTTT CASSDSGVAAFF
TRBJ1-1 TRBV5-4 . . TGTGCCAGCAGCTTCGGGCACCGGGTGAACACTGAAGCTTTCTTT CASSFGHRVNTEAFF
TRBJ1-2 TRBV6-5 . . TGTGCCAGCAGTTACGCGTCGCGCGTTGGCTACACCTTC CASSYASRVGYTF
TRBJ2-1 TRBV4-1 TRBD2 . TGCGCCAGCAGCCAATTAACTAGCGGGAGGAATGAGCAGTTCTTC CASSQLTSGRNEQFF
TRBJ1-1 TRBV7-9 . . TGTGCCAGCAGCTTGTCCGGCATGAACACTGAAGCTTTCTTT CASSLSGMNTEAFF
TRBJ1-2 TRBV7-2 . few TGTGCCAGCAGCTTAGAAGCCTTCTATGGCTACACCTTC CASSLEAFYGYTF
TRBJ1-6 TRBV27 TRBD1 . TGTGCCAGCAGTTTAAAGACAGGGATCGGTTCACCCCTCCACTTT CASSLKTGIGSPLHF
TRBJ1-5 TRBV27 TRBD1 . TGTGCCAGCAGTTTAGGTCCGACAGGGTTTAATCAGCCCCAGCATTTT CASSLGPTGFNQPQHF
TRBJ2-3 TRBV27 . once TGTGCCAGCAAGAAGACTAGCACAGATACGCAGTATTTT CASKKTSTDTQYF
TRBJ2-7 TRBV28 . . TGTGCCAGCAGTTTCGCTAGCCGTGGGGGCGAGCAGTACTTC CASSFASRGGEQYF
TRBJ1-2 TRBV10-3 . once TGTGCCACCAGAGCAGGGAAGGTGAGAGGCTACACCTTC CATRAGKVRGYTF
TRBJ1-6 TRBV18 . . TGTGCCAGCTCACCAAAAGGGGTCGGGAATTCACCCCTCCACTTT CASSPKGVGNSPLHF
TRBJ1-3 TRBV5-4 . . TGTGCCAGCAGCCCGCGGCCGATAGGAAACACCATATATTTT CASSPRPIGNTIYF
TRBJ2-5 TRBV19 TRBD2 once TGTGCCAGTAAACTAGCGGGAGGACAGACCCAGTACTTC CASKLAGGQTQYF
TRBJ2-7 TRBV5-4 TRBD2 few TGTGCCAGCAGCTTGGGGGCTAGCGGGAGCCGCGAGCAGTACTTC CASSLGASGSREQYF
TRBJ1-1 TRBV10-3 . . TGTGCCATCAGTGAGTCGGGGCAGGGGATTGAAGCTTTCTTT CAISESGQGIEAFF
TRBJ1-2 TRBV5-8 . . TGTGCCAGCAGCAGGGAGTATGGCTACACCTTC CASSREYGYTF